These 7 T cell receptor beta chains originate from one sample sequenced in a study of T cell clonality in common variable immunodeficiency (dated by TCRdb to between 2015 and 2016). The full study reports these points: Fewer deletions and N-nucleotide insertions were reportedly observed in CVID TCRbeta sequences, and highly modified clones with 13 or more V deletions were reportedly absent from CVID TCRbeta sequences.

To prepare the library, the immunoSEQ multiplex PCR assay was applied. The table was pulled from immuneACCESS by TCRdb, which kept in-frame rearrangements only. Such tables lose some clones; where checked, under half of the loss comes from unresolved V genes, and the rest has no known cause. The table shows more than 30,000 clones here, with no singletons. 4.5% to 6% of the sample goes to the ten largest clones. Their target antigens are unknown. Sequencing was carried out using peripheral blood mononuclear cells. Receptor source: a human donor with common variable immunodeficiency.

Points on this clone: The read halts 3 residues ahead of the CDR3 end, with the missing end drawn from the germline J gene. The rearrangement uses TRBV19 and TRBJ2-1; D is undetermined. The V gene's germline CDR1 is LNHDA and CDR2 SQIVND (reference sequence). The CDR3 consists of 14 residues. V was shortened by 1 base and J by 5 bases, with 9 bases between the two germline ends. The CDR3 sequence is CASSIVGRNNEQFF. The DNA read from the CDR3 is TGTGCCAGTAGTATAGTGGGCAGAAACAATGAG.

This clone showed up just a few times. Sequencing ends 3 residues short of the CDR3 end; the germline J gene provides the rest. The chain has TRBV18 and TRBJ1-5, with no clear D. CDR1 is KGHSH, CDR2 LQKENI, per germline. Between the trimmed V and J ends, which lost 0 bases and 7 bases, there was a span of 7 bases. The CDR3 contains 13 residues. The CDR3 loop reads CASSPPPGQPQHF. Incomplete CDR3 DNA: TGTGCCAGCTCACCACCGCCCGGGCAGCCC.

About this clone: The read terminates 3 residues before the CDR3 end, so the remaining end is supplied by the germline J gene. The chain uses TRBV30 and TRBJ1-2; the D gene is possibly TRBD1 (5 bases). Per the germline V gene, CDR1 is GTSNPN and CDR2 is SVGIG (reference sequence). With 4 bases removed from V and 3 bases from J, the gap between germline ends came to 6 bases. The CDR3 length is 11 residues. CDR3 loop: CAWKQDYGYTF. Partial CDR3 DNA: TGTGCCTGGAAACAGGACTATGGC.

Concerning this clone: The read stops 3 residues short of the end of the CDR3; the missing end is completed from the germline J gene. The chain employs TRBV30 and TRBJ1-2; TRBD1 might be the D (5 bases). Per the germline V gene, CDR1 is GTSNPN and CDR2 is SVGIG (reference sequence). The CDR3 has 12 amino acids. Trimming cost V 4 bases and J 3 bases, with 9 bases left between them. CDR3 bases read: TGTGCCTGGAATTTACAGGACTATGGC. It specifies CAWNLQDYG. The complete CDR3 sequence is CAWNLQDYGYTF.

In regard to this clone: The sequenced fragment ends 3 residues before the CDR3 boundary, so the rest is inferred from the germline J gene. The rearrangement links TRBV7-2 to TRBJ2-5; possible D gene TRBD1, 6 bases. Trimming removed 5 bases from V and 3 bases from J, with 10 bases in between. This CDR3 is 13 amino acids long. The germline CDR1 and CDR2 sequences are SGHTA and FQGNSA. The sequenced CDR3 bases are TGTGCCAGCAGCACAGGGCCTAAAGAGACC. It translates to CASSTGPKET. The entire CDR3 is CASSTGPKETQYF.

Concerning this clone: From the germline J gene comes the end of the CDR3, since the read stops 3 residues before it. The gene calls are TRBV6-1 and TRBJ1-2; possibly TRBD1 for D (6 bases). The CDR3 runs to 14 residues. Between the trimmed V and J ends, which lost 6 bases and 4 bases, there was a span of 15 bases. Germline V gene sequence: CDR1 MNHNS, CDR2 SASEGT. CDR3 loop: CASREQGRTYGYTF. CDR3 bases read: TGTGCCAGCAGAGAACAGGGTCGGACCTATGGC.

This clone was counted only a few times. The read ends 3 residues early relative to the CDR3; the germline J gene fills the gap. This sequence joins TRBV20-1 and TRBJ2-5; D might be TRBD2 (6 bases). The germline V gene has CDR1 DFQATT and CDR2 SNEGSKA (reference sequence). The V and J ends lost 5 bases and 5 bases respectively, with 6 bases between them. The CDR3 is 10 residues long. CDR3 bases read: TGCAGTGCTGGGACTGAGACC. Protein: CSAGTET. The full-length CDR3 reads as CSAGTETQYF.